These 26 T cell receptor beta chains were sequenced from one sample in a study of T cells in Graves' hyperthyroidism and ophthalmopathy. RNA transcripts yielded amplified TCR beta CDR3 regions. TCR CDR3 regions were first amplified by RT-PCR with HTBI primers. TCRdb processed the multiplex PCR reads anew with MiXCR; each CDR3 protein has one entry. The repertoire holds fewer than 900,000 distinct CDR3 sequences, with around 20% as singletons. The specimen was blood. These receptors were obtained from a woman in her 50s with Graves' hyperthyroidism that later progressed to Graves' ophthalmopathy.

This clonotype appeared many times. The chain uses TRBV12-3 or TRBV12-4 and TRBJ2-1; D not certain. Deletions cut 6 bases from V and 5 bases from J, with 8 bases between. The length of the CDR3 is 12 residues. The CDR3 DNA is TGTGCCAGCAGCGCTACGAACAATGAGCAGTTCTTC. It translates to CASSATNNEQFF.

This rearrangement joins TRBV6-1 to TRBJ2-1; D may be TRBD1 (6 bases). Germline V CDR1 and CDR2: MNHNS, SASEGT. The CDR3 contains 13 residues. Deletions cut 2 bases from V and 8 bases from J, with 10 bases between. The CDR3 loop is CASSEQGLYEQFF. The CDR3 nucleotides are TGTGCCAGCAGTGAACAGGGGTTGTATGAGCAGTTCTTC.

This clonotype was detected many times. The CDR3 DNA sequence: TGCAGTGTCACGGTTGGCGGGGGGGACTTAATATCAGATACGCAGTATTTT. It translates to CSVTVGGGDLISDTQYF. J is TRBJ2-3 and V is TRBV20-1; 9 nucleotides agree with TRBD2. Unmatched junction bases numbered 18, after V lost 7 bases and J lost 4 bases. In germline, CDR1 is DFQATT, CDR2 SNEGSKA (reference sequence). This CDR3 region has 17 residues.

The rearrangement uses TRBV20-1 and TRBJ2-2, with 7 bases identical to TRBD1. This CDR3 region has 16 residues. With 0 bases clipped from V and 4 bases from J, the junction kept 8 bases outside the gene matches. Germline V gene data show CDR1 as DFQATT and CDR2 as SNEGSKA (reference sequence). The CDR3 DNA sequence: TGCAGTGCTAGAGATCTCCAGGGGGAAATCACCGGGGAGCTGTTTTTT. Translated, it gives CSARDLQGEITGELFF.

Ten or more counts support this clonotype. This chain uses TRBV4-1 with TRBJ2-1; D is unresolved. CDR1 and CDR2 (germline): MGHRA, YSYEKL. This CDR3 has 11 amino acids. Trimming removed 1 base at V and 8 bases at J, with 3 bases between. The CDR3 nucleotides are TGCGCCAGCAGCCAAGTCGATGAGCAGTTCTTC. Protein product: CASSQVDEQFF.

This chain links TRBV9 with TRBJ1-1; D gene unclear. CDR1 and CDR2 (germline): SGDLS, YYNGEE. This CDR3 contains 13 residues. Trimming took off 3 bases at V and 1 base at J, with 7 bases between the two ends. CDR3 in DNA: TGTGCCAGCAGCGCCCCTACGAACACTGAAGCTTTCTTT. Translated, it gives CASSAPTNTEAFF.

In its sample, this clonotype was seen many times. J is TRBJ2-5 and V is TRBV5-1; D perhaps matches TRBD2 (5 bases). V gave up 3 bases and J gave up 4 bases, with 16 bases separating them. Germline V gene lookup returns CDR1 SGHRS and CDR2 YFSETQ. This CDR3 region has 15 residues. CDR3 amino acids: CASSSQDQEAETQYF. CDR3 DNA sequence: TGCGCCAGCAGCTCGCAGGACCAGGAGGCAGAGACCCAGTACTTC.

This clonotype has at least ten counts. The J gene is TRBJ1-1, the V gene TRBV30; D remains ambiguous. The CDR3 covers 11 residues. With 3 bases removed from V and 3 bases from J, the gap between germline ends came to 5 bases. The V gene's germline CDR1 is GTSNPN and CDR2 SVGIG (reference sequence). This CDR3 is CAWSGDTEAFF. DNA of the CDR3: TGTGCCTGGAGCGGGGACACTGAAGCTTTCTTT.

The V call is TRBV19, the J call TRBJ2-3; D is possibly TRBD1 (6 bases). The germline V and J ends were trimmed by 5 bases and 4 bases, with 16 bases remaining between them. The CDR3 spans 15 residues. Germline V CDR1 and CDR2: LNHDA, SQIVND (reference sequence). The CDR3 spells CASSYRVHMADTQYF. CDR3 nucleotide sequence: TGTGCCAGTAGTTACAGGGTTCACATGGCAGATACGCAGTATTTT.

This clonotype was seen ten or more times. J is TRBJ1-4 and V is TRBV5-6; 10 nucleotides align to TRBD1. CDR3 size: 14 residues. Germline V lookup: CDR1 SGHDT, CDR2 YYEEEE. The V segment lost 5 bases and the J segment 7 bases; nucleotides outside the gene matches: 5. The CDR3 protein is CASRTGTGVEKLFF. The DNA of the CDR3 is TGTGCCAGCAGAACCGGGACAGGGGTTGAAAAACTGTTTTTT. Filled out from reference TRBV5-6 and TRBJ1-4, the complete variable domain reads DAGVTQSPTHLIKTRGQQVTLRCSPKSGHDTVSWYQQALGQGPQFIFQYYEEEERQRGNFPDRFSGHQFPNYSSELNVNALLLGDSALYLCASRTGTGVEKLFFGSGTQLSVL.

J is TRBJ1-2 and V is TRBV2; TRBD1 aligns across 7 bases. Trimming removed 9 bases from V and 4 bases from J; junction bases left unmatched: 8. The CDR3 runs to 13 residues. The germline CDR1 and CDR2 sequences are SNHLY and FYNNEI. This CDR3 is CASDRASPYGYTF. CDR3 nucleotide sequence: TGTGCCAGTGACAGGGCAAGTCCCTATGGCTACACCTTC.

This clonotype occurred a few times. V usage is TRBV29-1 and J usage is TRBJ1-2, with D possibly being TRBD1 (6 bases). Trimming removed 5 bases at V and 8 bases at J, with 24 bases between. The V gene's germline CDR1 is SQVTM and CDR2 ANQGSEA. The CDR3 runs to 15 residues. This CDR3 is CSVSFTGTIHEGYTF. In DNA form, the CDR3 reads TGCAGCGTTTCCTTCACCGGGACAATTCATGAGGGCTACACCTTC.

This clonotype was detected many times. The rearrangement links TRBV20-1 to TRBJ2-7; maybe TRBD2 (6 bases). Trimming removed 0 bases at V and 7 bases at J, with 19 bases between. Germline V gives CDR1 DFQATT, CDR2 SNEGSKA (reference sequence). The length of the CDR3 is 15 residues. The CDR3 protein is CSARDAYRGFWEQYF. The CDR3 DNA follows: TGCAGTGCTAGAGATGCTTACCGGGGGTTTTGGGAGCAGTACTTC.

The table lists this clonotype with a count of one. The chain has TRBV27 and TRBJ1-5; 7 nucleotides align to TRBD1. The CDR3 runs to 15 residues. After removal of 6 bases from V and 1 base from J, the junction contained 6 bases not matched to a gene. Per germline, CDR1 MNHEY and CDR2 SMNVEV (reference sequence). In DNA, the CDR3 is TGTGCCAGCAGGCCAACAGGGGCCAGCAATCAGCCCCAGCATTTT. It yields the protein CASRPTGASNQPQHF.

There are many counts of this clonotype. The chain carries TRBV12-3 or TRBV12-4 and TRBJ1-6; TRBD1 is a possible D gene (6 bases). This CDR3 has 15 residues. V lost 2 bases and J lost 6, with 11 bases in between. The CDR3: CASSLQQGFNSPLHF. CDR3 sequence (DNA): TGTGCCAGCAGTTTACAACAGGGTTTTAATTCACCCCTCCACTTT.

For this clonotype: This sequence may be a read error, since a much larger clone differs from it by one base. Because it lacks the conserved phenylalanine or tryptophan at the end, this CDR3 is likely a read error. The rearrangement uses TRBV13 and TRBJ1-5; D not certain. V lost 2 bases and J lost 2, with 10 bases in between. The CDR3 extends over 15 amino acids. Germline V gene data show CDR1 as PRHDT and CDR2 as FYEKMQ (reference sequence). Written as DNA, the CDR3 is TGTGCCAGCAGCTTAAAGGGAGAGGGCAATCAGCCCCAGCATCTT. It translates to CASSLKGEGNQPQHL.

Ten or more counts support this clonotype. The chain combines TRBV2 with TRBJ2-3, with 8 bases matching TRBD2. V shed 7 bases and J 4 bases; nucleotides not matched to a gene: 19. The CDR3 loop spans 18 amino acids. The germline V gene encodes CDR1 SNHLY and CDR2 FYNNEI. The chain's CDR3 is CASTVVFPNGGAADTQYF. As DNA, the CDR3 is TGTGCCAGCACCGTGGTATTCCCTAACGGGGGGGCAGCAGATACGCAGTATTTT.

This clonotype was recorded only once. The chain combines TRBV3-1 with TRBJ2-5; the D gene could be TRBD1 or TRBD2 (6 bases each). Germline CDR1 LGHDT, CDR2 YNNKEL (reference sequence). The CDR3 contains 14 residues. The V end was cut by 4 bases, the J end by 5 bases, with 14 bases between. This CDR3 reads CASSRRGGTETQYF. In DNA, the CDR3 is TGTGCCAGCAGCCGCCGAGGGGGGACGGAGACCCAGTACTTC.

This clonotype was counted at least ten times. The genes are TRBV20-1 and TRBJ2-5; D is possibly TRBD1 (5 bases). The CDR3 is 13 residues long. CDR1 and CDR2 (germline): DFQATT, SNEGSKA (reference sequence). The V end was cut by 3 bases, the J end by 2 bases, with 10 bases between. CDR3 in DNA: TGCAGTGCTAGGAGGACAAATCAAGAGACCCAGTACTTC. Encoded protein: CSARRTNQETQYF.

DNA of the CDR3: TGTGCCAGTAGTATTTTCGGGGGGCATGAGCAGTTCTTC. Its translation is CASSIFGGHEQFF. The chain combines TRBV19 with TRBJ2-1, with D possibly matching TRBD2 (7 bases). The germline CDR1 and CDR2 sequences are LNHDA and SQIVND (reference sequence). The V gene lost 3 bases and the J gene lost 8 bases, with 11 bases spanning the gap. The CDR3 consists of 13 residues.

This clonotype was recorded many times. Here the CDR3 reads CASSLTGGRSPLHF. The CDR3 DNA follows: TGTGCCAGCAGTCTGACAGGGGGCAGGTCACCCCTCCACTTT. This chain uses TRBV3-1 with TRBJ1-6; 10 bases line up with TRBD1. The CDR3 loop spans 14 amino acids. Trimming removed 6 bases from V and 10 bases from J; junction bases left unmatched: 6. Germline lookup yields CDR1 LGHDT and CDR2 YNNKEL (reference sequence).

This clonotype appeared a few times. The chain uses TRBV20-1 and TRBJ1-1; 8 bases map to TRBD1. The CDR3 has 16 residues. Germline V gene sequence: CDR1 DFQATT, CDR2 SNEGSKA (reference sequence). The trim removed 6 bases at V and 5 bases at J, leaving 17 bases unmatched. The CDR3 DNA reads as TGCAGTGCGTCACCCGGGCACAGGGGGATGGGGACTGAAGCTTTCTTT. This gives the protein CSASPGHRGMGTEAFF.

This clonotype was detected only a few times. DNA of the CDR3: TGTGCCAGCAGCTTAGCCCCGACCATCCGCTACGAGCAGTACTTC. Amino acids: CASSLAPTIRYEQYF. The chain has TRBV7-2 and TRBJ2-7; D uncertain. Germline lookup yields CDR1 SGHTA and CDR2 FQGNSA. The CDR3 extends over 15 amino acids. V dropped 0 bases and J dropped 3 bases, with 12 bases sitting between them.

This clonotype was picked up a small number of times. The chain carries TRBV6-1 and TRBJ1-5, with 8 bases matching TRBD1. Germline assignment: CDR1 MNHNS and CDR2 SASEGT. V shed 1 base and J 5 bases; nucleotides not matched to a gene: 4. This CDR3 is built from 15 residues. The CDR3 loop reads CASSEGQGHHQPQHF. The DNA of the CDR3 is TGTGCCAGCAGTGAAGGACAGGGGCATCATCAGCCCCAGCATTTT.

In this sample, this clonotype turned up many times. The chain recombines TRBV10-3 with TRBJ2-7, with D maybe TRBD1 (6 bases). The V gene lost 9 bases and the J gene lost 1 base, with 16 bases spanning the gap. Germline-derived CDR1 and CDR2 are ENHRY and SYGVKD. The CDR3 has 14 amino acids. DNA of the CDR3: TGTGCCATAGGGGACACACCAAAATCCTACGAGCAGTACTTC. It codes for CAIGDTPKSYEQYF.

The chain combines TRBV12-3 or TRBV12-4 with TRBJ2-4; the D is unclear. V lost 7 bases and J 3 bases, leaving 16 bases between the germline ends. This CDR3 has 15 residues. This CDR3 reads CASTFFGDGKNIQYF. Here the CDR3 DNA reads TGTGCCAGCACTTTCTTTGGAGACGGCAAAAACATTCAGTACTTC.